Listed below are T cell receptor beta chains from one sample, sequenced in a study of healthy donors' naive CD4 and CD8 T cells. MiXCR, applied by TCRdb to the reads, yields one record per CDR3 protein. This repertoire shows some 190,000 distinct CDR3 sequences, about 70% found once; its top ten account for less than 2.5%. Sequencing was done on a sample of naive CD4+ and CD8+ T cells sorted from blood, pooled from several donors. The source of these receptors is a pool of human donors in good health; the sample pools cells from several healthy donors. Both conserved end residues are trimmed from each CDR3. The size field is filled for only some rows; it gives once, few, many or a size class.

j_call v_call clone_size cdr3_length cdr3_aa
TRBJ2-1 TRBV29-1 NA 10 SATPGGNEQF
TRBJ1-2 TRBV27 few 11 ASSFTGNYGYT
TRBJ2-1 TRBV2 many 11 ARSDREENEQF
TRBJ2-7 TRBV19 NA 12 ATSLAGSAYEQY
TRBJ2-3 TRBV6-1 NA 14 ASSVWGGLSTDTQY
TRBJ2-3 TRBV6-2/TRBV6-3 NA 12 ASSLSLGTDTQY
TRBJ1-5 TRBV6-2/TRBV6-3 NA 13 ASSTTGGLNQPQH
TRBJ2-7 TRBV27 NA 12 ASSLGRPTYEQY
TRBJ2-1 TRBV29-1 few 10 SVVIDYNEQF
TRBJ2-5 TRBV29-1 NA 10 SVLSLPQTQY
TRBJ1-5 TRBV6-5 once 13 ASSYPRREIQPQH
TRBJ2-2 TRBV29-1 NA 10 SVVGGTGELF
TRBJ2-7 TRBV29-1 few 12 SVVSRGKTYEQY
TRBJ1-1 TRBV29-1 NA 10 STLTVRAEAF
TRBJ1-5 TRBV18 NA 15 ASSPKSSSGPNQPQH